Presented here are 5 T cell receptor beta chains from one specimen sequenced in a study of blood T cell repertoires in COVID-19. Sequenced by immunoSEQ multiplex PCR; TCRdb stores in-frame clones only, minus some. The table includes approximately 290,000 clones, almost 90% detected once. Specimen: PBMCs or T cells enriched from blood (not recorded which). The receptors were gathered from a woman between 18 and 30 years old with acute COVID-19.

The V call is TRBV9, the J call TRBJ2-7; D ambiguous. V dropped 3 bases and J dropped 1 base, with 8 bases sitting between them. Germline V gives CDR1 SGDLS, CDR2 YYNGEE. The CDR3 has 13 amino acids. CDR3 in amino acids: CASSGPPSYEQYF. In nucleotides, the CDR3 is TGTGCCAGCAGCGGGCCCCCATCCTACGAGCAGTACTTC.

The chain links TRBV11-1 to TRBJ2-1; D gene unclear. Trimming cost V 5 bases and J 1 base, with 9 bases left between them. The CDR3 is made up of 14 amino acids. Germline CDR1 and CDR2: SGHAT and FQDESV (reference sequence). CDR3 nucleotide sequence: TGTGCCAGCAGCCATTTAGTGTCCTACAATGAGCAGTTCTTC. Encoded protein: CASSHLVSYNEQFF.

The chain combines TRBV2 with TRBJ2-2, with TRBD1 identical over 8 bases. Per germline, CDR1 SNHLY and CDR2 FYNNEI. The V and J ends lost 6 bases and 7 bases, in that order; junction bases with no gene match: 7. The CDR3 consists of 14 residues. The CDR3, as DNA: TGTGCCAGCAGGGGCAGGGGGCTCAGCGGGGAGCTGTTTTTT. Translating gives CASRGRGLSGELFF.

The chain joins TRBV2 to TRBJ2-1, with 8 bases matching TRBD2. The V gene end was trimmed by 7 bases and the J gene end by 9 bases; junction bases not matched to a gene: 14. CDR3 length equals 15 residues. Germline V gene sequence: CDR1 SNHLY, CDR2 FYNNEI. CDR3 amino acids: CASTLEEAGVTEQFF. The DNA for the CDR3 is TGTGCCAGCACCCTCGAAGAAGCGGGAGTTACTGAGCAGTTCTTC.

The V and J genes are TRBV24-1 and TRBJ2-2; 7 positions match TRBD2. J lost 6 bases, V lost 6 bases, and 12 bases had no gene match. The CDR3 sequence is 16 residues long. Germline-derived CDR1 and CDR2 are KGHDR and SFDVKD. In nucleotides, the CDR3 is TGTGCCACCAGTAACAACCACCGGGAGGACCCCGGGGAGCTGTTTTTT. Translation gives CATSNNHREDPGELFF.